This is a list of T cell receptor beta chains from one sample in a study of blood T cell repertoires in COVID-19. Data came from immunoSEQ multiplex PCR; TCRdb stores just in-frame clones and leaves some out. This table holds approximately 490,000 clones, 88% found once. The sequencing sample was made of PBMCs or T cells enriched from blood (not recorded which). These receptor sequences come from a woman aged 55-69 years who had recovered from COVID-19. CDR3s include the opening cysteine and the closing phenylalanine or tryptophan. A D gene is named only where the DNA matches it firmly. Some rows have no size entry. The others give once, few or many, or a class for an expanded clone.

size	V	J	D	DNA	CDR3
-	TRBV15	TRBJ1-2	TRBD1	TGTGCCACCAGCGTCGGGACAGGCGCTAACTATGGCTACACCTTC	CATSVGTGANYGYTF
few	TRBV6-2/TRBV6-3	TRBJ2-7	-	TGTGCCAGCAGTTACTCGAGGGGGAGGCGGGGGAACGAGCAGTACTTC	CASSYSRGRRGNEQYF
-	TRBV15	TRBJ1-5	-	TGTGCTACCTCAGGGAATAGCAATCAGCCCCAGCATTTT	CATSGNSNQPQHF
-	TRBV5-4	TRBJ1-1	TRBD1	TGTGCCAGCAGCTGGGACAGCGCTGAAGCTTTCTTT	CASSWDSAEAFF
-	TRBV30	TRBJ1-2	-	TGTGCCTGGAGTGTACGCGGGTCGGGGGGCTACACCTTC	CAWSVRGSGGYTF
-	TRBV24-1	TRBJ1-2	-	TGTGCCACCAGTGATCTTTCTGCAGGGGTCGGCTACACCTTC	CATSDLSAGVGYTF
-	TRBV19	TRBJ2-5	TRBD1	TGTGCCAGTAGTATACACCGGACAGGGGATGAGACCCAGTACTTC	CASSIHRTGDETQYF
-	TRBV2	TRBJ2-2	TRBD2	TGTGCCAGCGCCCCTAGCGGGGGTTCGAACACCGGGGAGCTGTTTTTT	CASAPSGGSNTGELFF
few	TRBV2	TRBJ1-2	TRBD1	TGTGCCAGCAAGGGATTGGGACAGGGGTATGGCTACACCTTC	CASKGLGQGYGYTF
-	TRBV7-2	TRBJ1-2	-	TGTGCCAGCAGCCCTGCGGACTATGGCTACACCTTC	CASSPADYGYTF
-	TRBV19	TRBJ1-1	TRBD1	TGTGCCAGTACCCTACAGGGGACCTGGTTCATGAACACTGAAGCTTTCTTT	CASTLQGTWFMNTEAFF
-	TRBV12-3/TRBV12-4	TRBJ1-5	-	TGTGCCAGCAGTTTAACGGGGGGTGCCCAGCATTTT	CASSLTGGAQHF
-	TRBV2	TRBJ1-2	TRBD1	TGTGCCAGCAGTACACAGGGGGCTAACTATGGCTACACCTTC	CASSTQGANYGYTF
-	TRBV2	TRBJ1-2	TRBD1	TGTGCCAGCAGTGGACAGGGTCGGGGCTATGGCTACACCTTC	CASSGQGRGYGYTF
-	TRBV5-1	TRBJ2-1	TRBD1	TGCGCCAGCAGCCCGGACAGGGGGATTAGCAATGAGCAGTTCTTC	CASSPDRGISNEQFF
-	TRBV18	TRBJ1-2	-	TGTGCCAGCTCACCCCGACAGGCGAACCCCTATGGCTACACCTTC	CASSPRQANPYGYTF
once	TRBV6-6	TRBJ2-3	TRBD2	TGTGCCAGCAGCCTGACTAGCGGGGGGACAGATACGCAGTATTTT	CASSLTSGGTDTQYF
-	TRBV14	TRBJ2-7	TRBD1	TGTGCCAGCAGCCCATGGCCCGGGACAGGACACTACGAGCAGTACTTC	CASSPWPGTGHYEQYF
few	TRBV29-1	TRBJ1-2	-	TGCAGCGTTGAAGAGGGGCGGACCTACTTC	CSVEEGRTYF
-	TRBV28	TRBJ2-5	-	TGTGCCAGCAGTTTGCCGGGGGAAGAGACCCAGTACTTC	CASSLPGEETQYF
-	TRBV5-4	TRBJ2-6	TRBD1	TGTGCCAGCAGCGTTCAACAGGGGGCGCTTGGGGCCAACGTCCTGACTTTC	CASSVQQGALGANVLTF
-	TRBV29-1	TRBJ1-3	-	TGCAGCACCAGAGGCGACTCTGGAAACACCATATATTTT	CSTRGDSGNTIYF
-	TRBV6-7	TRBJ1-6	-	TGTGCCAGCACCCCACCCCCAGGGGTCCATTCACCCCTCCACTTT	CASTPPPGVHSPLHF
-	TRBV5-1	TRBJ1-1	-	TGCGCCAGCAGCTTGGATTCGGGGGTTGAAGCTTTCTTT	CASSLDSGVEAFF
-	TRBV21-1	TRBJ1-2	-	TGTGCCAGCAGCAATTTCCCGGACAGGGGGATTGGCTACACCTTC	CASSNFPDRGIGYTF
-	TRBV12-5	TRBJ2-2	-	TGTGCTAGTGGTTTGGTAGGGGGGGCTGGCGGGGAGCTGTTTTTT	CASGLVGGAGGELFF
-	TRBV10-2	TRBJ1-2	-	TGCGCCAGCAGGGAGGGAGATTATGGCTACACCTTC	CASREGDYGYTF
few	TRBV3-1/TRBV3-2	TRBJ1-2	-	TGTGCCAGCAGCCAAACAGGGATCTATGGCTACACCTTC	CASSQTGIYGYTF
-	TRBV6-5	TRBJ1-5	TRBD1	TGTGCCAGCAGCGGGTCGGGACAGGGGCAGCCCCAGCATTTT	CASSGSGQGQPQHF
-	TRBV6-2/TRBV6-3	TRBJ1-1	-	TGTGCCAGCAGTTACTCGATGACCCAGGCGGGAAACACTGAAGCTTTCTTT	CASSYSMTQAGNTEAFF
-	TRBV27	TRBJ1-5	-	TGTGCCAGCAGGATTAAACAGGGAAATCAGCCCCAGCATTTT	CASRIKQGNQPQHF
-	TRBV6-4	TRBJ1-2	TRBD1	TGTGCCAGCAGGGACAGGGGAGGCTACACCTTC	CASRDRGGYTF
-	TRBV3-1/TRBV3-2	TRBJ1-1	TRBD1	TGTGCCAGCAGCCAGGAGGGACAGCAGTACACTGAAGCTTTCTTT	CASSQEGQQYTEAFF
-	TRBV5-1	TRBJ1-4	-	TGCGCCAGCAGCTTGGATGGCAGGGTTGATGAAAAACTGTTTTTT	CASSLDGRVDEKLFF
-	TRBV2	TRBJ1-1	-	TGTGCCAGCAGTGACAACCCCATGGGTACAGGGTATACTGAAGCTTTCTTT	CASSDNPMGTGYTEAFF
-	TRBV7-8	TRBJ1-4	-	TGTGCCAGCAGCCCCCCCAGGGCAACTAATGAAAAACTGTTTTTT	CASSPPRATNEKLFF